These 19 T cell receptor beta chains share one sample of origin, sequenced in a study of blood T cell repertoires in COVID-19. Profiling relied on immunoSEQ multiplex PCR, and the TCRdb table lists in-frame clones only, not all of them. The table has 130,000 or so clones, roughly 86% seen once; the top ten hold 3.4%. Material for sequencing was PBMCs or T cells enriched from blood (not recorded which). The receptors come from a woman aged 45 to 65 with acute COVID-19.

V usage is TRBV5-4 and J usage is TRBJ2-2; 11 bases align to TRBD2. The CDR3 contains 16 residues. The trim removed 1 base at V and 7 bases at J, leaving 6 bases unmatched. The germline V gene has CDR1 SGHNT and CDR2 YYREEE (reference sequence). The CDR3 nucleotides are TGTGCCAGCAGCTTGTATCTAGCGGGAGGAATCGGGGAGCTGTTTTTT. It yields the protein CASSLYLAGGIGELFF.

This sequence joins TRBV10-3 and TRBJ2-7, with 10 bases fitting TRBD1. The CDR3 loop spans 16 amino acids. V shed 6 bases, J shed 2 bases, and the junction held 10 bases outside the gene matches. Germline CDR1 reads ENHRY; CDR2 reads SYGVKD. The CDR3 sequence is CAIRERRTGGTYEQYF. The CDR3, as DNA: TGTGCCATCAGGGAGAGGAGGACAGGGGGAACCTACGAGCAGTACTTC.

DNA of the CDR3: TGCAGCGTTGAAGGGTCTACCCAAAACATTCAGTACTTC. This sequence encodes CSVEGSTQNIQYF. The chain carries TRBV29-1 and TRBJ2-4; no reliable D call. CDR1 is SQVTM, CDR2 ANQGSEA, per germline. V lost 1 base and J 5 bases, leaving 9 bases between the germline ends. The CDR3 covers 13 residues.

V and J are TRBV19 and TRBJ2-7; TRBD1 might be the D (5 bases). Germline lookup yields CDR1 LNHDA and CDR2 SQIVND (reference sequence). The CDR3 has 13 residues. Trimming took 0 bases from V and 5 from J, leaving 8 bases between them. CDR3 DNA: TGTGCCAGTAGTATAGATCTCAGGGACGAGCAGTACTTC. Translation: CASSIDLRDEQYF.

The chain carries TRBV11-2 and TRBJ1-2; no clear D. V lost 0 bases, J lost 4 bases, and 21 bases lay in between. This CDR3 contains 18 residues. Germline V lookup: CDR1 SGHAT, CDR2 FQNNGV. This CDR3 reads CASSLEAPGNRLFYGYTF. The CDR3 DNA sequence: TGTGCCAGCAGCTTAGAGGCACCCGGGAACAGACTATTCTATGGCTACACCTTC.

V and J are TRBV24-1 and TRBJ1-4; 7 bases fit TRBD1. There are 14 residues in the CDR3. The germline gives CDR1 KGHDR, CDR2 SFDVKD. Trimming took 4 bases from V and 8 from J; bases not matched to a gene: 6. For the CDR3, the DNA is TGTGCCACCAGTGAAACAGGGGCTGGAGAAAAACTGTTTTTT. Its protein is CATSETGAGEKLFF.

The sample holds one count of this clone. This sequence joins TRBV7-9 and TRBJ1-6; 8 nucleotides align to TRBD1. Germline assignment: CDR1 SEHNR and CDR2 FQNEAQ (reference sequence). The CDR3 totals 15 residues. The V and J ends lost 5 bases and 7 bases, in that order; junction bases with no gene match: 7. The CDR3 spells CASSDWTGINSPLHF. In DNA, the CDR3 is TGTGCCAGCAGCGATTGGACAGGGATAAATTCACCCCTCCACTTT.

The V call is TRBV11-3, the J call TRBJ2-7; no firm D call. Trimming removed 3 bases at V and 7 bases at J, with 16 bases between. The germline V gene has CDR1 SGHNT and CDR2 YENEEA. This CDR3 region has 14 residues. In DNA form, the CDR3 reads TGTGCCAGCAGCTTCACGGCGGCCGGAAAGGAGCAGTACTTC. The encoded protein is CASSFTAAGKEQYF.

This chain uses TRBV7-8 with TRBJ1-2, with 8 bases lining up with TRBD1. The CDR3 totals 12 residues. Germline V gene sequence: CDR1 SGHVS, CDR2 FQNEAQ. V shed 3 bases, J shed 8 bases, and the junction held 2 bases outside the gene matches. The CDR3 loop is CASSFTGGGYTF. In DNA, the CDR3 is TGTGCCAGCAGCTTCACAGGGGGAGGCTACACCTTC.

This rearrangement joins TRBV5-1 to TRBJ2-5; 10 bases align to TRBD2. After removal of 6 bases from V and 0 bases from J, the junction contained 14 bases not matched to a gene. Germline-derived CDR1 and CDR2 are SGHRS and YFSETQ. CDR3 size: 18 residues. The CDR3 is CASIEGLAGAGYQETQYF. DNA of the CDR3: TGCGCCAGCATTGAGGGGCTAGCGGGGGCGGGATACCAAGAGACCCAGTACTTC.

The J gene is TRBJ2-1, the V gene TRBV25-1; perhaps TRBD2 as D (5 bases). Trimming stripped 4 bases from V and 10 bases from J, with 14 bases between. CDR1 MGHDK and CDR2 SYGVNS come from the germline V gene. The CDR3 sequence is 13 residues long. CDR3: CASSVGSSREQFF. Here the CDR3 DNA reads TGTGCCAGCAGTGTAGGGAGCTCCCGGGAGCAGTTCTTC.

The chain links TRBV5-1 to TRBJ2-2; no definite D call. CDR3 length: 14 residues. The germline V and J ends were trimmed by 4 bases and 4 bases, with 11 bases remaining between them. Per the germline V gene, CDR1 is SGHRS and CDR2 is YFSETQ. The chain's CDR3 is CASSPQSLTGELFF. As DNA, the CDR3 is TGCGCCAGCAGCCCCCAGTCGCTCACCGGGGAGCTGTTTTTT.

This clone has just one count. The chain is built from TRBV6-5 and TRBJ2-7; D is uncertain. V gave up 2 bases and J gave up 6 bases, with 8 bases separating them. The length of the CDR3 is 12 residues. The germline gives CDR1 MNHEY, CDR2 SVGAGI. The CDR3 sequence is CASSYNGGEQYF. DNA for the CDR3: TGTGCCAGCAGTTACAACGGTGGCGAGCAGTACTTC.

This chain joins TRBV6-6 and TRBJ2-2; D is ambiguous. Germline-derived CDR1 and CDR2 are MNHNY and SVGAGI (reference sequence). V lost 5 bases and J 8 bases, leaving 15 bases between the germline ends. CDR3 length: 14 residues. Here the CDR3 reads CASSPVEAGGELFF. The DNA of the CDR3 is TGTGCCAGCAGTCCCGTGGAAGCCGGGGGGGAGCTGTTTTTT.

This clone was seen a few times. The J gene is TRBJ1-2, the V gene TRBV29-1, with no clear D. V lost 3 bases, J lost 8 bases, and 13 bases lay in between. CDR1 and CDR2 from the germline V gene are SQVTM and ANQGSEA. The CDR3 has 12 amino acids. The CDR3 reads CSVERGSEGYTF. The CDR3, as DNA: TGCAGCGTTGAGAGAGGGTCGGAAGGCTACACCTTC.

The chain links TRBV27 to TRBJ2-7, with 8 bases identical to TRBD1. This CDR3 spans 14 amino acids. CDR1 is MNHEY and CDR2 is SMNVEV in the germline V gene (reference sequence). With 3 bases clipped from V and 4 bases from J, the junction kept 5 bases outside the gene matches. The CDR3 DNA is TGTGCCAGCAGTTTGAGCCAGGGGGCATACGAGCAGTACTTC. Amino acids: CASSLSQGAYEQYF.

This chain connects TRBV30 to TRBJ2-2; D may be TRBD2 (6 bases). Germline assignment: CDR1 GTSNPN and CDR2 SVGIG (reference sequence). The ends were cut back, 5 bases at V and 5 bases at J, with 6 bases in the middle. This CDR3 has 11 amino acids. CDR3 DNA sequence: TGTGCCTGGGGGGGGACCGGGGAGCTGTTTTTT. It translates to CAWGGTGELFF. Drawing the rest from reference TRBV30 and TRBJ2-2, the complete variable domain is SQTIHQWPATLVQPVGSPLSLECTVEGTSNPNLYWYRQAAGRGLQLLFYSVGIGQISSEVPQNLSASRPQDRQFILSSKKLLLSDSGFYLCAWGGTGELFFGEGSRLTVL.

The chain carries TRBV30 and TRBJ1-3, with 8 nucleotides matching TRBD1. Germline loops: CDR1 GTSNPN, CDR2 SVGIG (reference sequence). The CDR3 loop spans 14 amino acids. J lost 0 bases, V lost 6 bases, and 4 bases had no gene match. The CDR3 DNA sequence: TGTGCCTGTGATGGGACAGGCTCTGGAAACACCATATATTTT. The encoded protein is CACDGTGSGNTIYF.

V usage is TRBV29-1 and J usage is TRBJ1-2, with 8 nucleotides matching TRBD1. The CDR3 runs 13 residues. Looked up from germline, CDR1 is SQVTM and CDR2 is ANQGSEA. Trimming cost V 7 bases and J 5 bases; bases outside gene matches: 9. CDR3 protein: CSAKGQDTYGYTF. The CDR3 DNA sequence: TGCAGCGCCAAGGGACAGGATACGTATGGCTACACCTTC. The entire variable domain, with the rest obtained from reference TRBV29-1 and TRBJ1-2, is as follows: SAVISQKPSRDICQRGTSLTIQCQVDSQVTMMFWYRQQPGQSLTLIATANQGSEATYESGFVIDKFPISRPNLTFSTLTVSNMSPEDSSIYLCSAKGQDTYGYTFGSGTRLTVV.